A single sample gave rise to the 10 T cell receptor beta chains below, sequenced in a study of human T cells and chemical hapten exposure. Documented time point: pre-sensitization, week 0. Sample treatment: therapeutic diphenylcyclopropenone sensitization with weekly scalp DPC. Each CDR3 protein is one row after TCRdb ran MiXCR on the RACE reads. The top ten clones hold around 10% of a sample with approximately 57,000 distinct CDR3 sequences, more than 7.5% of them seen once. The sequencing used whole blood, collected in connection with sensitization to the hapten diphenylcyclopropenone (DPC). The origin of the receptors is a man in his forties or fifties with alopecia areata. Some clones in this sample may be carry-over from other donors' samples.

The rearrangement uses TRBV7-2 and TRBJ2-1; weak D call: TRBD2 (6 bases). The CDR3 length is 15 residues. V gave up 5 bases and J gave up 2 bases, with 13 bases separating them. The germline V gene encodes CDR1 SGHTA and CDR2 FQGNSA. CDR3 DNA sequence: TGTGCCAGCAGCCTTAGCGGAGTAACCTACAATGAGCAGTTCTTC. Translated: CASSLSGVTYNEQFF.

The chain is built from TRBV7-9 and TRBJ2-3; a weak D match, TRBD2 (6 bases). CDR3 length: 12 residues. V was trimmed by 4 bases and J by 6 bases, leaving 8 bases between them. In germline, CDR1 is SEHNR, CDR2 FQNEAQ (reference sequence). CDR3 DNA sequence: TGTGCCAGCAGCTCCGGGGGTGATACGCAGTATTTT. It codes for CASSSGGDTQYF. The full variable domain, rest sourced from reference TRBV7-9 and TRBJ2-3, is DTGVSQNPRHKITKRGQNVTFRCDPISEHNRLYWYRQTLGQGPEFLTYFQNEAQLEKSRLLSDRFSAERPKGSFSTLEIQRTEQGDSAMYLCASSSGGDTQYFGPGTRLTVL.

The CDR3: CASSPPGGGLGSTDTQYF. The CDR3 region has the DNA TGTGCCAGCTCACCACCAGGGGGCGGCCTAGGGAGCACAGATACGCAGTATTTT. The rearrangement links TRBV18 to TRBJ2-3, with 7 nucleotides matching TRBD1. The V gene's germline CDR1 is KGHSH and CDR2 LQKENI. The CDR3 sequence is 18 residues long. The junction had 9 bases not matched to a gene; V was cut back by 0 bases and J by 0 bases.

There are many counts of this clonotype. The rearrangement uses TRBV12-3 or TRBV12-4 and TRBJ2-7; D may be TRBD1 (5 bases). V lost 6 bases, J lost 13 bases, and 16 bases lay in between. This CDR3 spans 11 amino acids. CDR3 amino acids: CASSHGGHHYF. DNA of the CDR3: TGTGCCAGCAGCCATGGTGGACACCATTACTTC.

This clonotype has a count of ten or more. In DNA form, the CDR3 reads TGTGCCAGCCGGCCGGGGGGGCTGGTTAGTCAGCCCCAGCATTTT. This translates into CASRPGGLVSQPQHF. The gene calls are TRBV12-3 or TRBV12-4 and TRBJ1-5, with D tentatively TRBD1 (6 bases). The V and J ends lost 8 bases and 6 bases respectively, with 20 bases between them. The CDR3 spans 15 residues.

The table lists this clonotype with a few counts. The rearrangement links TRBV12-3 or TRBV12-4 to TRBJ1-1; D gene uncertain. The CDR3 runs 14 residues. V lost 1 base, J lost 0 bases, and 6 bases lay in between. CDR3 sequence (DNA): TGTGCCAGCAGTTTAGGGGAACTGAACACTGAAGCTTTCTTT. This translates into CASSLGELNTEAFF.

This clonotype was seen at least ten times. The chain links TRBV6-2 or TRBV6-3 to TRBJ2-1; 11 positions agree with TRBD2. This CDR3 has 15 amino acids. V shed 4 bases and J 2 bases; nucleotides not matched to a gene: 1. In germline, CDR1 is MNHEY, CDR2 SVGEGT. The CDR3 loop is CASSLAGGPYNEQFF. As DNA, the CDR3 is TGTGCCAGCAGTTTAGCGGGAGGGCCCTACAATGAGCAGTTCTTC.

There are many counts of this clonotype. V gene TRBV20-1 combines with J gene TRBJ1-5; the D is unclear. This CDR3 region has 12 residues. Trimming removed 4 bases from V and 3 bases from J, with 7 bases in between. Germline-derived CDR1 and CDR2 are DFQATT and SNEGSKA (reference sequence). The CDR3 DNA follows: TGCAGTGCTAAAGGGAACAATCAGCCCCAGCATTTT. Amino acid sequence: CSAKGNNQPQHF.

This clonotype was picked up a small number of times. The chain employs TRBV12-3 or TRBV12-4 and TRBJ2-5; TRBD2 matches 8 bases. Trimming at V came to 6 bases and at J to 4 bases, leaving 7 bases not matched to a gene. The CDR3 is 14 residues long. The CDR3 DNA reads TGTGCCAGCAGACTCGGGACTAGTCTAGAGACCCAGTACTTC. The encoded protein is CASRLGTSLETQYF.

The V and J genes are TRBV11-2 and TRBJ1-1; D remains ambiguous. The V end was cut by 1 base, the J end by 5 bases, with 8 bases between. This CDR3 region has 13 residues. Looked up from germline, CDR1 is SGHAT and CDR2 is FQNNGV. The CDR3 reads CASSLVRGTEAFF. The CDR3 nucleotides are TGTGCCAGCAGCTTAGTACGAGGGACTGAAGCTTTCTTT.